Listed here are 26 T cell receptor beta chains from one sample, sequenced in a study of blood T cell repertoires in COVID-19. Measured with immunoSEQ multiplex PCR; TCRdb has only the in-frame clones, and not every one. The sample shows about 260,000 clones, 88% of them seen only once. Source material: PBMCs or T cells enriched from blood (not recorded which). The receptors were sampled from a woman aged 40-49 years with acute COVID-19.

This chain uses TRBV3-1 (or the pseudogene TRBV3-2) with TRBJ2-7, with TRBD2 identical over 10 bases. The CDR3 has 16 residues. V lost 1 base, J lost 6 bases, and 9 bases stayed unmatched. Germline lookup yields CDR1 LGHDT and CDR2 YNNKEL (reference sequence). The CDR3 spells CASSQGRLAGVGEQYF. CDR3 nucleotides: TGTGCCAGCAGCCAAGGGAGGCTAGCGGGAGTCGGCGAGCAGTACTTC.

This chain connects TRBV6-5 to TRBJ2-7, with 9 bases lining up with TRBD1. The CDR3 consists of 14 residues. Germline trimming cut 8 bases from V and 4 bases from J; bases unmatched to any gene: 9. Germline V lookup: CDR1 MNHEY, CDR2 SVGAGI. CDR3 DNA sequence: TGTGCCAGCCTTCTCCGGGACAGGGCTTACGAGCAGTACTTC. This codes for CASLLRDRAYEQYF.

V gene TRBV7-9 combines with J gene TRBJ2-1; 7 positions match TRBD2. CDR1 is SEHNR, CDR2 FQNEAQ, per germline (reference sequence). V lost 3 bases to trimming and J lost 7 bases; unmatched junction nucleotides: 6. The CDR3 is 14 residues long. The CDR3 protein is CASSLGRAGNEQFF. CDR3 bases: TGTGCCAGCAGCTTGGGGAGGGCCGGGAATGAGCAGTTCTTC.

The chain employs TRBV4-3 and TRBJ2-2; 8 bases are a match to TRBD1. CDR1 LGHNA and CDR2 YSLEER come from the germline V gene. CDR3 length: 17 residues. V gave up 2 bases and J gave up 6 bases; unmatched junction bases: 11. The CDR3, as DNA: TGCGCCAGCAGCCAACTTGGACAGGGACGAGGTGCCGGGGAGCTGTTTTTT. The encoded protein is CASSQLGQGRGAGELFF.

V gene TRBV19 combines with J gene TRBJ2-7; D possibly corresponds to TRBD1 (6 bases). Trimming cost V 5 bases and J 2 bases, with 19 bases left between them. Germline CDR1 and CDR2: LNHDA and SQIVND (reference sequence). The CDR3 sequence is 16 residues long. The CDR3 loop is CASSYEASGQTYEQYV. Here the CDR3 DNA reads TGTGCCAGTAGTTATGAAGCGAGCGGACAGACCTACGAGCAGTACGTC.

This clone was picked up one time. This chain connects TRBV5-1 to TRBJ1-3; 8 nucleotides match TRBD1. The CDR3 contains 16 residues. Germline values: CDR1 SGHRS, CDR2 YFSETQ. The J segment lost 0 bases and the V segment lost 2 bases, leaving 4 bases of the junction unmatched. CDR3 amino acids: CASSLETGGSGNTIYF. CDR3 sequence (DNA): TGCGCCAGCAGCTTAGAAACAGGGGGCTCTGGAAACACCATATATTTT.

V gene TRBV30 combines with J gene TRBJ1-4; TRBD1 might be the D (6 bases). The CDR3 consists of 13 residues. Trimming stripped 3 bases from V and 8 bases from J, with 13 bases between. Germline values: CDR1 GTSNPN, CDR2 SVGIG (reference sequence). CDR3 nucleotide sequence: TGTGCCTGGAGCCCTAGGACAGCGGAAAAACTGTTTTTT. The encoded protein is CAWSPRTAEKLFF.

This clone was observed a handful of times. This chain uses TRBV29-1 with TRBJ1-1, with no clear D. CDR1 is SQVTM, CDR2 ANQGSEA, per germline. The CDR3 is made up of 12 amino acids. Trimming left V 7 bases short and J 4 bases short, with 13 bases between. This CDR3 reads CSASRVPTEAFF. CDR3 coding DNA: TGCAGCGCCTCCCGGGTCCCCACTGAAGCTTTCTTT.

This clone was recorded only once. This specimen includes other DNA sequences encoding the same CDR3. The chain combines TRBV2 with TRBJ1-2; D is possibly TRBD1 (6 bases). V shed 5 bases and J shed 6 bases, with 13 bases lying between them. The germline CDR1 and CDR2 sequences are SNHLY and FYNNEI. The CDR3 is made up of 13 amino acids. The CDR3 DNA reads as TGTGCCAGCAGTCTACAGGGATCCGATGGCTACACCTTC. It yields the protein CASSLQGSDGYTF.

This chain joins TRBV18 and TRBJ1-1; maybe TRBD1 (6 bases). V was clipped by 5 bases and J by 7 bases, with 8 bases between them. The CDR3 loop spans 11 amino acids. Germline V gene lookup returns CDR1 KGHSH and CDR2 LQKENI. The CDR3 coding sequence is TGTGCCAGCTCAGAACAGGGTGAAGCTTTCTTT. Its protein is CASSEQGEAFF.

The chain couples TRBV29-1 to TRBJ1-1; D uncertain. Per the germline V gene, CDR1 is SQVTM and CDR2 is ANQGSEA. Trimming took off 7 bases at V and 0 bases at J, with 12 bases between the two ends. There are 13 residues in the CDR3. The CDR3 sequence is CSAERRMNTEAFF. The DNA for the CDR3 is TGCAGCGCTGAGAGGCGGATGAACACTGAAGCTTTCTTT.

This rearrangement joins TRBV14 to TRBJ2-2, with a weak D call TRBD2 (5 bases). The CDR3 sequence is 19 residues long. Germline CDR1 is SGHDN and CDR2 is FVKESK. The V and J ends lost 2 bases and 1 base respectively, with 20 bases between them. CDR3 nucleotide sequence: TGTGCCAGCAGCCAAAAAGTTACCGGGGTCTGGAAGAACACCGGGGAGCTGTTTTTT. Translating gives CASSQKVTGVWKNTGELFF.

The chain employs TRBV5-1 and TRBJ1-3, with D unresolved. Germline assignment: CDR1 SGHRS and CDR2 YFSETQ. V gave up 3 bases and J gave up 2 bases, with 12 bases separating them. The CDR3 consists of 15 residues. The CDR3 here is CASSSNLGPGNTIYF. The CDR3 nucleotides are TGCGCCAGCAGCTCGAACTTGGGCCCTGGAAACACCATATATTTT.

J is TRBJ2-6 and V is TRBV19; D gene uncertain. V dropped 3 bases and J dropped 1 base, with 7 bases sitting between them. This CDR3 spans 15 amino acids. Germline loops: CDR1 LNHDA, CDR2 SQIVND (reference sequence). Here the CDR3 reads CASSMQASGANVLTF. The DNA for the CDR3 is TGTGCCAGTAGTATGCAAGCATCTGGGGCCAACGTCCTGACTTTC. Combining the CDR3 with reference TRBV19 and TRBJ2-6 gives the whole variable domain DGGITQSPKYLFRKEGQNVTLSCEQNLNHDAMYWYRQDPGQGLRLIYYSQIVNDFQKGDIAEGYSVSREKKESFPLTVTSAQKNPTAFYLCASSMQASGANVLTFGAGSRLTVL.

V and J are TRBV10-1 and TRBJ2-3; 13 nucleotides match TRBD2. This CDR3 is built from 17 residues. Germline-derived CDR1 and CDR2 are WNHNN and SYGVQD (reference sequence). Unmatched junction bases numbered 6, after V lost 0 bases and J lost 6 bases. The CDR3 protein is CASSESRTSGSWDTQYF. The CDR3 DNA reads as TGCGCCAGCAGTGAGTCACGGACTAGCGGGAGCTGGGATACGCAGTATTTT.

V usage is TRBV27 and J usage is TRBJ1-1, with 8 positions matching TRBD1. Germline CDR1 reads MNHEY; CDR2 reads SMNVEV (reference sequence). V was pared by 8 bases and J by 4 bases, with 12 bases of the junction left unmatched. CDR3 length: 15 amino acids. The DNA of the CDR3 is TGTGCCAGCTTGGACAGGGTGAAGGGGGGCACTGAAGCTTTCTTT. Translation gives CASLDRVKGGTEAFF.

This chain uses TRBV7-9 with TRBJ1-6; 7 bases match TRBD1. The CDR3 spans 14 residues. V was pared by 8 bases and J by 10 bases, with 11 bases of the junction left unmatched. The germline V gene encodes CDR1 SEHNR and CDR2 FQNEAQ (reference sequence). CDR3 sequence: CASRKERGQSPLHF. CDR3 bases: TGTGCCAGCCGAAAGGAAAGGGGGCAATCACCCCTCCACTTT.

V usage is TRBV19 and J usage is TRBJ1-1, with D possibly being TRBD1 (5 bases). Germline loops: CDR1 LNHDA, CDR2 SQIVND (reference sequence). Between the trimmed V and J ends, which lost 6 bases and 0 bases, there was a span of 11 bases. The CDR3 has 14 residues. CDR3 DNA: TGTGCCAGTAGGCCCAGACAGATGAACACTGAAGCTTTCTTT. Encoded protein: CASRPRQMNTEAFF.

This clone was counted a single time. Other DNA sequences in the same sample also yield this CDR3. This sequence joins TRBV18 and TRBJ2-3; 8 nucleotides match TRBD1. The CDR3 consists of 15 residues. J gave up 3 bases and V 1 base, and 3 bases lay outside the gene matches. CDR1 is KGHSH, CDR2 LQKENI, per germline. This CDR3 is CASSPRQGSTDTQYF. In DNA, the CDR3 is TGTGCCAGCTCACCACGACAGGGGTCGACAGATACGCAGTATTTT. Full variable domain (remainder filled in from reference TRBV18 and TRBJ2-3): NAGVMQNPRHLVRRRGQEARLRCSPMKGHSHVYWYRQLPEEGLKFMVYLQKENIIDESGMPKERFSAEFPKEGPSILRIQQVVRGDSAAYFCASSPRQGSTDTQYFGPGTRLTVL.

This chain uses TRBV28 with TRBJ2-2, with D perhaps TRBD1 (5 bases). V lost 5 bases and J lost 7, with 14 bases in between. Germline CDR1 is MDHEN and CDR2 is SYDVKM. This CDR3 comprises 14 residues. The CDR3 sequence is CASSRGVSIGELFF. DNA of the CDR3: TGTGCCAGCAGTAGGGGCGTTTCTATCGGGGAGCTGTTTTTT.

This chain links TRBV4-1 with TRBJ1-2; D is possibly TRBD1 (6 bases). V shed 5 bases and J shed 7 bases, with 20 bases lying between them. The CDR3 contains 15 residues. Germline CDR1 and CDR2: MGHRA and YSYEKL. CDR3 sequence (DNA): TGCGCCAGCAGCGACGGGGGGCCCTCCCCCTTTGGCTACACCTTC. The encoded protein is CASSDGGPSPFGYTF.

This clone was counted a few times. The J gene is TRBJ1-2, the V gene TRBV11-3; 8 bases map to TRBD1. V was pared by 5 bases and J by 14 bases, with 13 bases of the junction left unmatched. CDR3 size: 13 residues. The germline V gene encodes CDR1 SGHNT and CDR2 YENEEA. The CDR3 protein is CASSPTVQGAPTF. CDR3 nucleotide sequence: TGTGCCAGCAGCCCCACGGTCCAGGGGGCGCCTACCTTC.

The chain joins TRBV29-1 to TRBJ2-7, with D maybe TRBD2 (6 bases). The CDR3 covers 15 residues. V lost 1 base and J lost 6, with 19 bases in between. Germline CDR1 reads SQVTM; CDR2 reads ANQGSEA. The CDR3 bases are TGCAGCGTTGAAGTGGGGGGATCGGGTTCGGGCGAGCAGTACGTC. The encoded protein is CSVEVGGSGSGEQYV.

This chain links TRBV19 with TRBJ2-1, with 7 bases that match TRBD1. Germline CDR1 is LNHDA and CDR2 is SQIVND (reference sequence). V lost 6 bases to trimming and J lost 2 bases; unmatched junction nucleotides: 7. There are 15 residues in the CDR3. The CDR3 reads CASSTGELTYNEQFF. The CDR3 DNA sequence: TGTGCCAGTAGCACAGGGGAGCTAACCTACAATGAGCAGTTCTTC.

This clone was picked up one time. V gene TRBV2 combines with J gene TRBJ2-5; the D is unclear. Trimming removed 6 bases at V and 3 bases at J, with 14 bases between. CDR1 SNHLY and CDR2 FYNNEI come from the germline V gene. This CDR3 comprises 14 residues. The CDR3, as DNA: TGTGCCAGCAGCCCTAGGCGGTACGAAGAGACCCAGTACTTC. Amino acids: CASSPRRYEETQYF.

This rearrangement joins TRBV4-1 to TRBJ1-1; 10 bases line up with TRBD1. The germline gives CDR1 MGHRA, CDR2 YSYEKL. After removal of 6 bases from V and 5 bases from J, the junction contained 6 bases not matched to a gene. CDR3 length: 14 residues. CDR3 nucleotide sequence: TGCGCCAGCAGAGACAGGGGGCGCGGGACTGAAGCTTTCTTT. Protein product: CASRDRGRGTEAFF.